This is a list of T cell receptor beta chains from one sample in a study of blood T cell repertoires in COVID-19. This table comes from immunoSEQ multiplex PCR, and its TCRdb copy is limited to in-frame clones, with some not included. The sample contains tens of thousands of clones, approximately 91% of which appear only once. Material: peripheral blood. The receptor source for this set is a woman in her 70s with acute or convalescent COVID-19. Each CDR3 is given with its conserved first and last residue. The D gene is left open where the match is weak. The size of a clone is reported for some rows only, either as once, few or many, or as a class for expanded clones.

v_call	j_call	d_call	clone_size	cdr3_nt	cdr3_aa
TRBV5-1	TRBJ2-4	TRBD2	NA	TGCGCCAGCAGGGATGCCGGGAGGGAAAACATTCAGTACTTC	CASRDAGRENIQYF
TRBV19	TRBJ1-5	TRBD1	NA	TGTGCCAGTAGTACGACAGGGGGCGATCAGCCCCAGCATTTT	CASSTTGGDQPQHF
TRBV28	TRBJ2-5	NA	NA	TGTGCCAGCAGGCAAACTAAACTAGGCCAGGAGACCCAGTACTTC	CASRQTKLGQETQYF
TRBV2	TRBJ1-2	TRBD1	NA	TGTGCCAGCAGCTCGACAGGGATCCTTGGCTACACCTTC	CASSSTGILGYTF
TRBV28	TRBJ2-2	TRBD2	NA	TGTGGCGCGGCTAGCGGGAGTGGGGAGCTGTTTTTT	CGAASGSGELFF
TRBV24-1	TRBJ1-5	NA	NA	TGTGCCACCAGCAGACAAGGGGTAAATCCCCAGCATTTT	CATSRQGVNPQHF
TRBV29-1	TRBJ2-2	TRBD2	NA	TGCAGCGTTGATCCTAGCGGCGGAGGGGCCGGGGAGCTGTTTTTT	CSVDPSGGGAGELFF
TRBV27	TRBJ1-6	TRBD1	NA	TGTGCCAGCAGTCCCCTGGACAGGGGGCTAAGTAATTCACCCCTCCACTTT	CASSPLDRGLSNSPLHF
TRBV18	TRBJ1-1	TRBD1	NA	TGTGCCAGCTCACCATTCCAGGGGGAATTCACTGAAGCTTTCTTT	CASSPFQGEFTEAFF
TRBV5-4	TRBJ1-2	NA	NA	TGTGCCAGCAGCTTGGTCAACAGGGCGAACTATGGCTACACCTTC	CASSLVNRANYGYTF
TRBV2	TRBJ2-5	TRBD1	NA	TGTGCCAGCACCAAGGAGAGGACAGGGGGAGAGACCCAGTACTTC	CASTKERTGGETQYF
TRBV6-1	TRBJ1-5	TRBD1	NA	TGTGCCAGCAGTGAGGACAGGGGGCCCAATCAGCCCCAGCATTTT	CASSEDRGPNQPQHF
TRBV10-3	TRBJ1-5	TRBD1	NA	TGTGCCATCAGTGAATCGGACAGGGGGCGGGAGCCCCAGCATTTT	CAISESDRGREPQHF
TRBV18	TRBJ2-3	NA	NA	TGTGCCAGCTCACAGCGACAGGCCACAGATACGCAGTATTTT	CASSQRQATDTQYF
TRBV18	TRBJ2-7	NA	NA	TGTGCCAGCTCACCACCAGAGGGAGGCTACGAGCAGTACTTC	CASSPPEGGYEQYF
TRBV2	TRBJ2-3	TRBD2	NA	TGTGCCAGCAGGGTTGGACTAGCTGTCACAGATACGCAGTATTTT	CASRVGLAVTDTQYF
TRBV5-1	TRBJ1-2	NA	NA	TGCGCCAGCAGCCTACCGGGTCCTGATGGCTACACCTTC	CASSLPGPDGYTF
TRBV5-1	TRBJ2-5	TRBD1	NA	TGCGCCAGTGGGACAGCCAAGGGAGAGACCCAGTACTTC	CASGTAKGETQYF
TRBV29-1	TRBJ1-4	TRBD1	NA	TGCAGCGTTGTGGGACAGTCTTATGAAAAACTGTTTTTT	CSVVGQSYEKLFF
TRBV24-1	TRBJ2-5	NA	NA	TGTGCCACCAGTGGAACGGGTTCCGAGACCCAGTACTTC	CATSGTGSETQYF
TRBV7-6	TRBJ2-2	TRBD2	NA	TGTGCCAGCAGCTTGGAAGCGGGAGCGAACACCGGGGAGCTGTTTTTT	CASSLEAGANTGELFF
TRBV6-6	TRBJ1-3	TRBD1	NA	TGTGCCAGCAGTTACCAGATTCCGGGACAGGGAAACACCATATATTTT	CASSYQIPGQGNTIYF
TRBV28	TRBJ1-1	NA	once	TGTGCCAGCATTTCTAACGGGGGTCTCGGCGGCGCTGAAGCTTTCTTT	CASISNGGLGGAEAFF
TRBV7-2	TRBJ2-1	NA	NA	TGTGCCAGCAGCTTTAGCGGCAGCTCCTACAATGAGCAGTTCTTC	CASSFSGSSYNEQFF
TRBV6-5	TRBJ1-1	TRBD1	NA	TGTGCCAGCAGAACTGACAGGGTTACTGAAGCTTTCTTT	CASRTDRVTEAFF